The rows below give T cell receptor beta chains drawn from one sample of a study of shared clonotypes between healthy human individuals. Sequencing was performed with immunoSEQ multiplex PCR; in TCRdb, only in-frame clones are kept and a portion is missing. Found here are some 1,400,000 clones, roughly 96% of them singletons; the top ten hold roughly 1.2%. Sequenced sample: naive CD4+ T cells sorted from blood. The receptors here all came from a young man in good health. The conserved cysteine and the conserved F or W are not part of the CDR3 here.

>TRBJ1-2|TRBV5-1|12
ASSSGTGAYGYT
>TRBJ2-7|TRBV27|13
ASRPLPGQGNEQY
>TRBJ2-1|TRBV19|12
ASRPWRLDGEQF
>TRBJ2-7|TRBV2|10
ASSRDPYEQY
>TRBJ2-5|TRBV25-1|13
ASRVAGVGQETQY
>TRBJ2-1|TRBV9|12
ASSVAGGVYEQF
>TRBJ1-2|TRBV7-2|13
ASSVGQGANYGYT
>TRBJ2-1|TRBV2|12
ASSALAGQNEQF
>TRBJ2-1|TRBV5-1|14
ASSLVGLASPNEQF
>TRBJ2-7|TRBV19|14
ASSADRINNLYEQY
>TRBJ1-5|TRBV28|10
ASRGTSEPQH
>TRBJ1-2|TRBV5-5|13
ASSLTTARIHGYT
>TRBJ2-7|TRBV27|12
ASTLREGPYEQY
>TRBJ1-5|TRBV6-1|12
ASSDSLSGQPQH
>TRBJ2-5|TRBV12-5|11
ASGLVGSQTQY
>TRBJ2-5|TRBV9|12
ASSVSGSRETQY
>TRBJ2-3|TRBV9|12
ASSVEGYTDTQY
>TRBJ1-2|TRBV7-8|12
ASSLGGGGYGYT
>TRBJ2-7|TRBV27|13
ASTPQVAGPYEQY
>TRBJ2-7|TRBV6-1|12
ASREKNRDHEQY
>TRBJ2-7|TRBV7-2|11
ASTDRGSYEQY
>TRBJ1-3|TRBV5-5|14
ASNKGHLYSGNTIY
>TRBJ2-5|TRBV27|13
ASSLGTRARETQY
>TRBJ1-2|TRBV25-1|13
ASSMFGTGLHGYT
>TRBJ2-2|TRBV7-3|12
ASKESVLTGELF
>TRBJ2-1|TRBV6-5|12
ASSYPGGPNEQF
>TRBJ1-3|TRBV5-1|13
ASSAGTISGNTIY
>TRBJ1-2|TRBV10-2|11
ASSPGQGIGYT
>TRBJ1-1|TRBV27|11
ASSSPLKTEAF
>TRBJ1-1|TRBV5-1|13
ASSNPGRWDTEAF
>TRBJ2-2|TRBV5-4|15
ASSLRLSAGSTGELF
>TRBJ1-5|TRBV19|14
ASSPPRRQGNQPQH
>TRBJ2-5|TRBV4-2|12
ASSQSLAVETQY
>TRBJ2-6|TRBV15|12
ATRTPSGANVLT
>TRBJ2-7|TRBV15|13
ATSRYRDEEYEQY
>TRBJ2-1|TRBV12-2|14
ASRTRLTSSYNEQF
>TRBJ2-1|TRBV27|18
ASSSPGTSGKKSSYNEQF
>TRBJ2-5|TRBV21-1|13
ASSTIAGGIETQY
>TRBJ1-5|TRBV7-8|13
ASSLGRQSDQPQH
>TRBJ2-7|TRBV27|12
ASSLREGPYEQY
>TRBJ2-2|TRBV19|11
ASSATRAGELF
>TRBJ1-4|TRBV18|12
ASSLTREDEKLF
>TRBJ2-4|TRBV5-4|14
ASSLGGSGAKNIQY
>TRBJ2-7|TRBV18|13
ASSRTTGGNYEQY
>TRBJ1-1|TRBV7-8|11
ASRATWSPEAF
>TRBJ1-5|TRBV28|14
ASTWGTTRTWQPQH
>TRBJ2-7|TRBV14|10
ASSQYSYEQY
>TRBJ1-1|TRBV28|10
ASRSPGGEAF
>TRBJ1-1|TRBV10-1|11
ASSLGSPVGAF
>TRBJ1-3|TRBV30|12
AWSVRKSGNTIY
>TRBJ2-3|TRBV20-1|9
SARRPDTQY
>TRBJ1-5|TRBV7-2|13
ASSPKGRSNQPQH
>TRBJ2-1|TRBV7-6|13
ASSRGGTPLNEQF
>TRBJ1-5|TRBV9|12
ASSSWDRGQPQH
>TRBJ2-5|TRBV2|10
ASYREGETQY